One sample yielded the 18 T cell receptor beta chains listed below, sequenced in a study of blood T cell repertoires in COVID-19. TCRdb's table, derived via immunoSEQ multiplex PCR, lists solely in-frame clones and lacks some. Here the sample spans 50,000 to 75,000 clones, 75% to 80% being singletons. Sequenced sample: peripheral blood. Source of these receptors: a woman older than 75 with acute or convalescent COVID-19.

This clone was recorded a few times. The chain joins TRBV6-5 to TRBJ2-7; D unresolved. CDR1 MNHEY and CDR2 SVGAGI come from the germline V gene. The V gene lost 0 bases and the J gene lost 6 bases, with 15 bases spanning the gap. CDR3 length: 15 residues. CDR3 residues: CASSYSIRSFGEQYF. CDR3 coding DNA: TGTGCCAGCAGTTACTCGATACGGAGTTTCGGCGAGCAGTACTTC.

The chain employs TRBV6-6 and TRBJ1-2, with D perhaps TRBD1 (6 bases). Deletions cut 6 bases from V and 4 bases from J, with 21 bases between. CDR3 length: 16 residues. Germline V gives CDR1 MNHNY, CDR2 SVGAGI (reference sequence). CDR3 protein: CASRPTRGQSGYGYTF. In DNA form, the CDR3 reads TGTGCCAGCAGACCTACCCGCGGACAGTCGGGCTATGGCTACACCTTC.

CDR3 nucleotides: TGCGCCAGCAGTGTGTCTAGCTTTAGCACAGATACGCAGTATTTT. Protein product: CASSVSSFSTDTQYF. The chain has TRBV10-1 and TRBJ2-3, with D possibly TRBD2 on 5 matching bases. V was shortened by 4 bases and J by 0 bases, with 11 bases between the two germline ends. CDR3 size: 15 residues. Germline V gene data show CDR1 as WNHNN and CDR2 as SYGVQD (reference sequence).

The rearrangement joins TRBV13 to TRBJ1-1, with a possible D match to TRBD1 (5 bases). Germline V gene lookup returns CDR1 PRHDT and CDR2 FYEKMQ (reference sequence). The length of the CDR3 is 14 residues. Trimming cost V 5 bases and J 8 bases, with 18 bases left between them. The CDR3: CASSLLTGVGEAFF. Here the CDR3 DNA reads TGTGCCAGCAGCCTACTGACGGGGGTTGGCGAAGCTTTCTTT.

The CDR3 DNA follows: TGTGCCAGCACCTTCGGGACAGAAGAGACCCAGTACTTC. Its translation is CASTFGTEETQYF. The V call is TRBV5-6, the J call TRBJ2-5; 7 nucleotides match TRBD1. The CDR3 is 13 amino acids. The V gene end was trimmed by 6 bases and the J gene end by 3 bases; junction bases not matched to a gene: 5. CDR1 and CDR2 from the germline V gene are SGHDT and YYEEEE.

In its sample, this clone was seen once. The chain joins TRBV4-1 to TRBJ2-7; possible D gene TRBD1, 5 bases. V lost 1 base and J 5 bases, leaving 12 bases between the germline ends. Germline V CDR1 and CDR2: MGHRA, YSYEKL. The CDR3 runs to 14 residues. CDR3 sequence (DNA): TGCGCCAGCAGCCAAGGGGGCAGGACAAACGAGCAGTACTTC. This gives the protein CASSQGGRTNEQYF.

This clone has just a few counts. This chain joins TRBV21-1 and TRBJ1-5. TRBV21-1 is deemed a pseudogene. There are 15 residues in the CDR3. The CDR3 DNA sequence: TGTGCCAGCAGTAGGGAGGACTATAGCAATCAGCCCCAGCATTTT. This translates into CASSREDYSNQPQHF.

The chain employs TRBV6-4 and TRBJ2-1; D gene uncertain. The CDR3 extends over 15 amino acids. Germline CDR1 and CDR2: MRHNA and SNTAGT. Trimming cost V 6 bases and J 0 bases, with 12 bases left between them. Written as DNA, the CDR3 is TGTGCCAGCAGCGTACGAGAAAGCTCCTACAATGAGCAGTTCTTC. It is translated as CASSVRESSYNEQFF.

There are many counts of this clone. The chain is built from TRBV19 and TRBJ1-1; D might be TRBD1 (5 bases). There are 13 residues in the CDR3. V lost 1 base to trimming and J lost 11 bases, with 14 bases between them. CDR1 is LNHDA, CDR2 SQIVND, per germline (reference sequence). Written as DNA, the CDR3 is TGTGCCAGTAGTATAGCCCAGACAGTGGGGGCTTTCTTT. As protein: CASSIAQTVGAFF.

This sequence joins TRBV27 and TRBJ2-1, with D possibly being TRBD2 (6 bases). Germline V gene data show CDR1 as MNHEY and CDR2 as SMNVEV (reference sequence). Trimming took off 7 bases at V and 6 bases at J, with 16 bases between the two ends. There are 14 residues in the CDR3. This CDR3 reads CASTWERGGNEQFF. CDR3 DNA: TGTGCCAGCACTTGGGAGAGGGGAGGCAATGAGCAGTTCTTC.

This clone was found once. The V gene is TRBV3-1 (or the pseudogene TRBV3-2), the J gene TRBJ1-1; no reliable D call. The germline V gene encodes CDR1 LGHDT and CDR2 YNNKEL (reference sequence). The CDR3 has 15 amino acids. Trimming took 4 bases from V and 5 from J, leaving 17 bases between them. The CDR3 region is CASSRKIGEVTEAFF. CDR3 DNA: TGTGCCAGCAGCCGCAAGATTGGCGAGGTTACTGAAGCTTTCTTT.

The chain's CDR3 is CASSEGAAKGAFF. The CDR3 coding sequence is TGCGCCAGCAGTGAGGGGGCAGCGAAGGGAGCTTTCTTT. The V and J genes are TRBV10-1 and TRBJ1-1; TRBD1 might be the D (5 bases). Trimming stripped 2 bases from V and 10 bases from J, with 14 bases between. Germline CDR1 is WNHNN and CDR2 is SYGVQD (reference sequence). The CDR3 loop spans 13 amino acids.

This clone was detected only a few times. This chain links TRBV28 with TRBJ2-1, with a possible D match to TRBD2 (5 bases). Germline loops: CDR1 MDHEN, CDR2 SYDVKM. This CDR3 region has 11 residues. The V and J ends lost 6 bases and 10 bases respectively, with 10 bases between them. DNA of the CDR3: TGTGCCAGCAGCCCTGAGCGGGAGCAGTTCTTC. It yields the protein CASSPEREQFF.

The gene calls are TRBV29-1 and TRBJ2-3; 12 bases fit TRBD2. Germline V CDR1 and CDR2: SQVTM, ANQGSEA. Trimming removed 6 bases from V and 2 bases from J; junction bases left unmatched: 6. This CDR3 comprises 15 residues. The CDR3 spells CSVGTSGLDTDTQYF. In DNA, the CDR3 is TGCAGCGTGGGGACTAGCGGGTTAGACACAGATACGCAGTATTTT.

This clone was counted once. This chain connects TRBV19 to TRBJ2-3; D might be TRBD1 (5 bases). The V gene lost 4 bases and the J gene lost 0 bases, with 8 bases spanning the gap. Germline values: CDR1 LNHDA, CDR2 SQIVND (reference sequence). CDR3 length: 14 amino acids. CDR3 protein: CASSTTASTDTQYF. The CDR3 DNA reads TGTGCCAGTAGTACGACAGCTAGCACAGATACGCAGTATTTT.

Turning to this clone: The junction shows a germline mismatch at one end, possibly a read error. The CDR3 coding sequence is TGTGCCAGAAGGTTCGACAGCGGGAGACCCCTCTTC. Translation: CARRFDSGRPLF. V is TRBV5-3 and J is TRBJ2-1; 8 nucleotides line up with TRBD2. Being an ORF, TRBV5-3 has a function that is uncertain. The CDR3 runs to 12 residues.

The V gene is TRBV2, the J gene TRBJ2-2; 7 bases match TRBD1. This CDR3 region has 13 residues. The germline V gene has CDR1 SNHLY and CDR2 FYNNEI. Germline trimming cut 9 bases from V and 5 bases from J; bases unmatched to any gene: 6. The DNA for the CDR3 is TGTGCCAGTTCGAGACAGGGAACCGGGGAGCTGTTTTTT. Translated: CASSRQGTGELFF.

This clone occurred once. This chain links TRBV27 with TRBJ2-7; 9 bases match TRBD2. Trimming at V came to 1 base and at J to 5 bases, leaving 6 bases not matched to a gene. CDR1 and CDR2 (germline): MNHEY, SMNVEV (reference sequence). The CDR3 sequence is 15 residues long. CDR3: CASSLYPSGNDEQYF. The DNA for the CDR3 is TGTGCCAGCAGTTTATATCCTAGCGGGAATGACGAGCAGTACTTC.